This TCR beta chain was retrieved from a study of T cell clones after liver transplantation. Study overall: Timepoints were pre-transplant, pre-withdrawal, and after withdrawal was completed or failed.

Germline V gives CDR1 LGHNA, CDR2 YNFKEQ. CDR3 length: 18 amino acids. The V and J ends lost 3 bases and 6 bases, in that order; junction bases with no gene match: 17. Libraries were prepared by immunoSEQ multiplex PCR; TCRdb keeps only in-frame clonotypes and omits some of them. The sample consists of 65,000 to 80,000 clones, 75% to 85% of them appearing once. General study points: In 5 of 8 subjects, circulating graft-donor-reactive CD4 TCRbeta sequences fell significantly after transplant. Rather than being deleted, graft donor-reactive T cells may have moved into the graft.

Points on this clone: Its antigen is undetermined.

The V gene is TRBV4-2, the J gene TRBJ1-2, with TRBD1 matching over 9 bases. The input for sequencing was CD4+ T cells from blood, taken before liver transplant. This clonotype originated in a human donor who received a liver transplant. For the CDR3, the DNA is TGTGCCAGCAGCCATGACTTATTTTCCGGGACAGGGTTAGATGGCTACACCTTC. This codes for CASSHDLFSGTGLDGYTF.